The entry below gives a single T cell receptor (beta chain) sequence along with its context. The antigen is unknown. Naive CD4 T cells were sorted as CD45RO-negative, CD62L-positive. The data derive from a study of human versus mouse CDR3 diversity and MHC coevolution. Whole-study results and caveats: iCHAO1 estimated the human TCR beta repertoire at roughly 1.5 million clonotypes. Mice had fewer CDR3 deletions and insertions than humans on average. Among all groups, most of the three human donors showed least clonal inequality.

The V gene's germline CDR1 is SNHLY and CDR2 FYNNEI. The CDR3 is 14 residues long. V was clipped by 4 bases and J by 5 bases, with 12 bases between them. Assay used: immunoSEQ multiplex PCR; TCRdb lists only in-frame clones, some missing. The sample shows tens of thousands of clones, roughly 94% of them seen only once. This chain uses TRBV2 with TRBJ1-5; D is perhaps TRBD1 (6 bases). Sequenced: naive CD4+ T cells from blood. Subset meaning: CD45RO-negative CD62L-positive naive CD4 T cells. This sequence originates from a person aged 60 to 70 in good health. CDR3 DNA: TGTGCCAGCAGTGCGGACAGAGTCGATCAGCCCCAGCATTTT. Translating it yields CASSADRVDQPQHF.